The 9 T cell receptor beta chains below were found in one sample sequenced in a study of blood T cell repertoires in COVID-19. Repertoires were generated with immunoSEQ multiplex PCR, while TCRdb's copy carries only in-frame clones and drops some. The table records 200,000 to 300,000 clones, about 93% of them present only once. The sequencing input was peripheral blood. These receptors were taken from a man aged 25-45 years with COVID-19, enrolled during active disease.

This clone was recorded only once. The gene calls are TRBV19 and TRBJ1-1; D gene unclear. Trimming left V 6 bases short and J 3 bases short, with 20 bases between. CDR3 size: 16 residues. Germline V gene sequence: CDR1 LNHDA, CDR2 SQIVND (reference sequence). This CDR3 reads CASRDSPGFVDTEAFF. DNA for the CDR3: TGTGCCAGTAGAGATTCCCCCGGGTTTGTGGACACTGAAGCTTTCTTT.

This clone appeared a single time. The J gene is TRBJ1-1, the V gene TRBV11-2; TRBD1 aligns across 8 bases. CDR1 and CDR2 (germline): SGHAT, FQNNGV. The CDR3 consists of 19 residues. The junction had 21 bases not matched to a gene; V was cut back by 5 bases and J by 4 bases. Here the CDR3 DNA reads TGTGCCAGCAGCCCCGCTCAGGGGGCCGCACTTGGGGCTCGCACTGAAGCTTTCTTT. Translating gives CASSPAQGAALGARTEAFF.

This clone was detected a few times. The same CDR3 can be traced to other DNA sequences in this sample. This chain links TRBV5-5 with TRBJ2-5; 11 nucleotides match TRBD2. Germline assignment: CDR1 SGHKS and CDR2 YYEKEE (reference sequence). CDR3 length: 16 amino acids. Losses at the gene ends were 0 bases for V and 2 bases for J; bases not matched to a gene: 3. The CDR3 region is CASSLALAGGQETQYF. Here the CDR3 DNA reads TGTGCCAGCAGCTTGGCGTTAGCGGGGGGGCAAGAGACCCAGTACTTC.

This chain uses TRBV5-4 with TRBJ2-1; D is uncertain. Germline V gene data show CDR1 as SGHNT and CDR2 as YYREEE (reference sequence). This CDR3 spans 13 amino acids. V lost 4 bases and J lost 7, with 12 bases in between. CDR3 protein: CASSHDSTNEQFF. For the CDR3, the DNA is TGTGCCAGCAGCCACGACTCCACTAATGAGCAGTTCTTC. Using reference TRBV5-4 and TRBJ2-1 for the parts outside the CDR3, the full variable domain is ETGVTQSPTHLIKTRGQQVTLRCSSQSGHNTVSWYQQALGQGPQFIFQYYREEENGRGNFPPRFSGLQFPNYSSELNVNALELDDSALYLCASSHDSTNEQFFGPGTRLTVL.

The chain joins TRBV3-1 (or the pseudogene TRBV3-2) to TRBJ1-2; D might be TRBD1 (6 bases). Germline values: CDR1 LGHDT, CDR2 YNNKEL (reference sequence). The CDR3 runs 14 residues. Trimming cost V 2 bases and J 8 bases, with 15 bases left between them. The DNA for the CDR3 is TGTGCCAGCAGCCAAAATCACAGGGCTGGCGGCTACACCTTC. Encoded protein: CASSQNHRAGGYTF.

V is TRBV9 and J is TRBJ1-1, with D tentatively TRBD1 (5 bases). V lost 2 bases, J lost 4 bases, and 9 bases lay in between. Germline CDR1 is SGDLS and CDR2 is YYNGEE. CDR3 length: 13 amino acids. This CDR3 is CASSVHQGTEAFF. In nucleotides, the CDR3 is TGTGCCAGCAGCGTCCACCAGGGCACTGAAGCTTTCTTT.

This sequence joins TRBV11-2 and TRBJ1-3; D is uncertain. The CDR3 sequence is 14 residues long. The V and J ends lost 1 base and 3 bases respectively, with 7 bases between them. Germline assignment: CDR1 SGHAT and CDR2 FQNNGV. This CDR3 is CASSLAGFGNTIYF. CDR3 DNA: TGTGCCAGCAGCTTAGCGGGATTTGGAAACACCATATATTTT. Combining the CDR3 with reference TRBV11-2 and TRBJ1-3 gives the whole variable domain EAGVAQSPRYKIIEKRQSVAFWCNPISGHATLYWYQQILGQGPKLLIQFQNNGVVDDSQLPKDRFSAERLKGVDSTLKIQPAKLEDSAVYLCASSLAGFGNTIYFGEGSWLTVV.

The CDR3 region is CASSYVGGGALDTQYF. CDR3 nucleotides: TGTGCCAGCAGTTACGTAGGCGGGGGGGCGTTAGATACGCAGTATTTT. V is TRBV6-5 and J is TRBJ2-3; 9 nucleotides match TRBD2. CDR3 length: 16 amino acids. V dropped 2 bases and J dropped 5; count of bases not matched to a gene: 8. Germline V gene lookup returns CDR1 MNHEY and CDR2 SVGAGI.

A word on this clone: Germline is not matched at one junction end, which may reflect a read error. This chain links TRBV5-1 with TRBJ1-2; 9 bases map to TRBD1. The CDR3 spans 16 residues. Germline loops: CDR1 SGHRS, CDR2 YFSETQ. Written as DNA, the CDR3 is TGCGCCGGCAGCCCAGGTGGGGGACAGGGTAACTATGGCTACACCTTC. It yields the protein CAGSPGGGQGNYGYTF.